Shown below are 13 T cell receptor beta chains from a single sample sequenced in a study of beta chain features in type 1 diabetes (dated 2018 in TCRdb). Libraries were built with the immunoSEQ multiplex PCR assay. The entire isolated RNA was reverse transcribed using the High Capacity cDNA Reverse Transcription Kit, and thus expressed TCRB transcripts were sequenced. TCRdb carries this immuneACCESS record with in-frame sequences only. Its versions omit some clonotypes, under half of them owing to an unresolved V gene in the studies checked, with the rest unexplained. This sample holds some 99,000 clones; almost 40% were observed only once. The ten largest account for roughly 0.059% of the sample. Sequencing used stem cell memory CD4+ T cells from blood. The cell subset or site label of this sample denotes: stem cell-like memory CD4+ T cells. All receptors come from a woman younger than 30 in good health.

V is TRBV11-1 and J is TRBJ2-1, with 7 bases matching TRBD2. Germline V lookup: CDR1 SGHAT, CDR2 FQDESV (reference sequence). The junction had 17 bases not matched to a gene; V was cut back by 2 bases and J by 7 bases. The length of the CDR3 is 18 residues. For the CDR3, the DNA is TGTGCCAGCAGCTTAACATCGCGTTTGGGACTGGGGGGGAATGAGCAGTTCTTC. Its protein product is CASSLTSRLGLGGNEQFF.

This clone came up a few times. V gene TRBV7-9 combines with J gene TRBJ2-3, with 9 bases that match TRBD2. CDR1 and CDR2 (germline): SEHNR, FQNEAQ (reference sequence). This CDR3 is 14 amino acids long. Trimming at V came to 6 bases and at J to 3 bases, leaving 4 bases not matched to a gene. CDR3 in DNA: TGTGCCAGCAGAAAGCTAGCGGGAACAGATACGCAGTATTTT. It codes for CASRKLAGTDTQYF. Using reference TRBV7-9 and TRBJ2-3 for the parts outside the CDR3, the full variable domain is DTGVSQNPRHKITKRGQNVTFRCDPISEHNRLYWYRQTLGQGPEFLTYFQNEAQLEKSRLLSDRFSAERPKGSFSTLEIQRTEQGDSAMYLCASRKLAGTDTQYFGPGTRLTVL.

The gene calls are TRBV9 and TRBJ2-7; 11 nucleotides align to TRBD2. The germline V gene encodes CDR1 SGDLS and CDR2 YYNGEE. CDR3 size: 17 residues. The V gene end was trimmed by 4 bases and the J gene end by 1 base; junction bases not matched to a gene: 10. The CDR3 is CASSPLRIAGGSYEQYF. The CDR3 DNA sequence: TGTGCCAGCAGCCCGTTACGTATAGCGGGAGGGTCCTACGAGCAGTACTTC.

The J gene is TRBJ2-3, the V gene TRBV7-9; 9 nucleotides match TRBD2. J lost 3 bases, V lost 5 bases, and 9 bases had no gene match. The CDR3 contains 16 residues. The germline gives CDR1 SEHNR, CDR2 FQNEAQ (reference sequence). This chain's CDR3 is CASSPSTSGKTDTQYF. The CDR3 bases are TGTGCCAGCAGCCCCTCGACTAGCGGAAAAACAGATACGCAGTATTTT.

The rearrangement joins TRBV27 to TRBJ2-7, with 10 bases that match TRBD2. This CDR3 has 14 amino acids. V trimming: 6 bases; J trimming: 1 base; junction bases outside the gene matches: 3. In germline, CDR1 is MNHEY, CDR2 SMNVEV (reference sequence). The CDR3 sequence is CASRLLAGSYEQYF. CDR3 in DNA: TGTGCCAGCAGATTACTAGCGGGATCCTACGAGCAGTACTTC.

The chain carries TRBV5-8 and TRBJ2-3, with a possible D match to TRBD2 (6 bases). The V and J ends lost 6 bases and 4 bases respectively, with 12 bases between them. Germline V gene data show CDR1 as SGHTS and CDR2 as YDEGEE. CDR3 length: 13 amino acids. The CDR3 loop is CASNRGNPDTQYF. CDR3 bases: TGTGCCAGCAATCGCGGGAACCCAGATACGCAGTATTTT.

V gene TRBV9 combines with J gene TRBJ1-3, with D perhaps matching TRBD1 (5 bases). Trimming removed 3 bases at V and 4 bases at J, with 14 bases between. In germline, CDR1 is SGDLS, CDR2 YYNGEE. CDR3 length: 15 residues. The CDR3 coding sequence is TGTGCCAGCAGCGGGGGCATCGTGAAGGGAAACACCATATATTTT. Translated, it gives CASSGGIVKGNTIYF.

The genes are TRBV19 and TRBJ2-7; TRBD2 might be the D (6 bases). Germline V gene data show CDR1 as LNHDA and CDR2 as SQIVND (reference sequence). This CDR3 region has 14 residues. With 10 bases removed from V and 0 bases from J, the gap between germline ends came to 16 bases. The CDR3 spells CATRRDSNSYEQYF. CDR3 nucleotides: TGTGCCACCCGCCGGGACTCCAACTCCTACGAGCAGTACTTC. The entire variable domain, with the rest obtained from reference TRBV19 and TRBJ2-7, is as follows: DGGITQSPKYLFRKEGQNVTLSCEQNLNHDAMYWYRQDPGQGLRLIYYSQIVNDFQKGDIAEGYSVSREKKESFPLTVTSAQKNPTAFYLCATRRDSNSYEQYFGPGTRLTVT.

The chain carries TRBV6-6 and TRBJ2-5, with D uncertain. CDR3 length equals 11 residues. Germline CDR1 is MNHNY and CDR2 is SVGAGI (reference sequence). Trimming removed 10 bases at V and 5 bases at J, with 11 bases between. The CDR3 here is CATLGRETQYF. In DNA form, the CDR3 reads TGTGCCACCCTAGGAAGGGAGACCCAGTACTTC.

This clone was observed a few times. CDR3 in DNA: TGCGCCAGCAGCCAAGTAAGCCTTAGCAATCAGCCCCAGCATTTT. It yields the protein CASSQVSLSNQPQHF. The V and J genes are TRBV4-1 and TRBJ1-5, with unresolved D. This CDR3 is 15 amino acids long. Trimming cost V 1 base and J 0 bases, with 7 bases left between them. From germline, CDR1 is MGHRA and CDR2 YSYEKL.

The chain uses TRBV7-9 and TRBJ1-3, with 7 positions matching TRBD1. The ends lost 4 bases at V and 4 bases at J; junction bases unmatched: 7. The CDR3 covers 15 residues. Germline V gene data show CDR1 as SEHNR and CDR2 as FQNEAQ (reference sequence). CDR3 in amino acids: CASSWRQGSGNTIYF. CDR3 DNA: TGTGCCAGCAGCTGGAGACAGGGCTCCGGAAACACCATATATTTT.

The chain links TRBV28 to TRBJ1-6; tentatively, D is TRBD1 (5 bases). Trimming cost V 6 bases and J 7 bases, with 13 bases left between them. Germline values: CDR1 MDHEN, CDR2 SYDVKM. This CDR3 region has 14 residues. CDR3 loop: CASSPAPGNSPLHF. DNA of the CDR3: TGTGCCAGCAGCCCCGCTCCAGGGAATTCACCCCTCCACTTT.

This clone was detected only a few times. This chain links TRBV18 with TRBJ2-7, with D uncertain. The germline gives CDR1 KGHSH, CDR2 LQKENI. This CDR3 is built from 13 residues. V was shortened by 4 bases and J by 6 bases, with 13 bases between the two germline ends. CDR3 loop: CASSLGRLGEQYF. CDR3 bases: TGTGCCAGCTCACTCGGCAGGTTGGGCGAGCAGTACTTC.